This TCR beta chain was sequenced in a study of blood T cell repertoires in COVID-19. Study overall: Sample material is recorded as cDNA or gDNA derived from T cells, B-cell-depleted T cells, or PBMCs.

Germline assignment: CDR1 SEHNR and CDR2 FQNEAQ (reference sequence). The junction had 7 bases not matched to a gene; V was cut back by 6 bases and J by 0 bases. CDR3 length: 15 residues. This clone was observed once. Original methodology: Cell counts per sample came from amplifying reference gene primers. Produced via immunoSEQ multiplex PCR; TCRdb's table is partial and in-frame only. The D gene and trimming were derived from the DNA, and the V and J assignments and clone size from that table. The sample carries some 250,000 clones, roughly 80% recorded once. The sequencing sample was made of peripheral blood. This clonotype was obtained from a woman of 80 years or more with acute or convalescent COVID-19. This sequence joins TRBV7-9 and TRBJ2-7; 8 bases are a match to TRBD1. In DNA, the CDR3 is TGTGCCAGCAGGCCCGGACAGGGACTCTCCTACGAGCAGTACTTC. Protein sequence: CASRPGQGLSYEQYF. Drawing the rest from reference TRBV7-9 and TRBJ2-7, the complete variable domain is DTGVSQNPRHKITKRGQNVTFRCDPISEHNRLYWYRQTLGQGPEFLTYFQNEAQLEKSRLLSDRFSAERPKGSFSTLEIQRTEQGDSAMYLCASRPGQGLSYEQYFGPGTRLTVT.